Included here is one T cell receptor (beta chain) sequence, with context. Its antigen is undetermined. Gene names are the mouse ones. This specimen comes from a study of CD8+ T cells in alopecia areata. Looking at the study overall: Female C3H/HeJ mice aged about 6-11 weeks received skin from roughly 6-13-month-old C3H/HeJ donors with spontaneous alopecia. Notes on the study in general: Elevated clonality characterized lesional scalp relative to normal scalp, particularly in alopecia totalis/universalis. Mice gave a clearer picture of TCR sharing than patients did, possibly for HLA-related reasons.

Sorting used CD4, CD8alpha, NKG2D, NKG2ACE and other markers on pooled cutaneous lymph node cells. cDNA prepared by RNA extraction and subsequent reverse transcription served as the template for sequencing. The method was immunoSEQ multiplex PCR; TCRdb's version includes in-frame clones alone and lacks a portion of them. The sample contains 200,000 to 300,000 clones, none of them singletons. The sequence derives from a C3H/HeJ mouse with alopecia areata. The MHC haplotype recorded for the strain is H2-k. Material for sequencing was CD4+ T cells sorted from a lymph node.

The sequenced CDR3 bases are TGTGCCAGCAGAATCAGGGACTCCTAT. Amino acid sequence: CASRIRDSY. The full CDR3 reads CASRIRDSYEQYF. V gene TRBV19 combines with J gene TRBJ2-7; tentative D call: TRBD1 (5 bases). The read finishes 4 residues shy of the CDR3 end, and the germline J gene is used to complete it. V was pared by 5 bases and J by 0 bases, with 9 bases between. This CDR3 contains 13 residues. CDR1 and CDR2 (germline): FNHDT, SITEND (reference sequence).